The rows below give T cell receptor beta chains drawn from one sample of a study of a mutant IDH1 vaccine in newly diagnosed glioma. These receptors' antigens are unknown. Clones were sequenced by immunoSEQ multiplex PCR, and TCRdb holds only the in-frame ones, with some missing. Seen here are some 60,000 clones, 81% observed once, and the top ten hold less than 7%. Sequenced material: PBMCs, taken from a glioma patient whose treatment included an IDH1 peptide vaccine. The receptors come from a man aged 40-55 years with glioma. Each CDR3 is given with its conserved first and last residue. Each record gives: V gene, J gene, D gene, CDR3 length, clone size, CDR3 protein, CDR3 DNA. A D gene is named only where the DNA matches it firmly. A row's size may be missing; if present it is once, few, many or a size class.

V gene: TRBV30; J gene: TRBJ1-2; D gene: -; CDR3 length: 13; clone size: -; CDR3 protein: CARSADFNYGYTF; CDR3 DNA: TGTGCCCGGTCGGCAGATTTTAACTATGGCTACACCTTC
V gene: TRBV30; J gene: TRBJ1-2; D gene: TRBD1; CDR3 length: 12; clone size: -; CDR3 protein: CAWTGQGEGYTF; CDR3 DNA: TGTGCCTGGACTGGACAGGGCGAAGGCTACACCTTC
V gene: TRBV5-1; J gene: TRBJ1-5; D gene: TRBD1; CDR3 length: 18; clone size: -; CDR3 protein: CASSFPDRDRGLNQPQHF; CDR3 DNA: TGCGCCAGCAGCTTTCCAGACCGCGACAGGGGGCTAAATCAGCCCCAGCATTTT
V gene: TRBV7-8; J gene: TRBJ2-7; D gene: TRBD2; CDR3 length: 16; clone size: -; CDR3 protein: CASSLVGLAGVSEQYF; CDR3 DNA: TGTGCCAGCAGCTTAGTCGGACTAGCGGGAGTAAGCGAGCAGTACTTC
V gene: TRBV19; J gene: TRBJ1-1; D gene: -; CDR3 length: 13; clone size: -; CDR3 protein: CASSIVAGKEAFF; CDR3 DNA: TGTGCCAGTAGTATAGTGGCGGGAAAGGAAGCTTTCTTT
V gene: TRBV14; J gene: TRBJ1-1; D gene: TRBD1; CDR3 length: 14; clone size: few; CDR3 protein: CASSQRQGGTEAFF; CDR3 DNA: TGTGCCAGCAGCCAACGACAGGGAGGGACTGAAGCTTTCTTT
V gene: TRBV6-5; J gene: TRBJ1-6; D gene: TRBD1; CDR3 length: 15; clone size: -; CDR3 protein: CASRSGTGGDSPLHF; CDR3 DNA: TGTGCCAGCAGAAGCGGGACAGGGGGCGATTCACCCCTCCACTTT
V gene: TRBV9; J gene: TRBJ2-3; D gene: -; CDR3 length: 16; clone size: -; CDR3 protein: CASSVAASTSTDTQYF; CDR3 DNA: TGTGCCAGCAGCGTAGCGGCTTCAACTAGCACAGATACGCAGTATTTT
V gene: TRBV4-1; J gene: TRBJ2-1; D gene: TRBD1; CDR3 length: 18; clone size: once; CDR3 protein: CASSQVLRGQGDYNEQFF; CDR3 DNA: TGCGCCAGCAGCCAAGTTCTGCGGGGACAGGGGGACTACAATGAGCAGTTCTTC
V gene: TRBV7-8; J gene: TRBJ1-4; D gene: -; CDR3 length: 15; clone size: few; CDR3 protein: CASSSKKNAGEKLFF; CDR3 DNA: TGTGCCAGCAGCTCGAAGAAGAACGCAGGGGAAAAACTGTTTTTT
V gene: TRBV18; J gene: TRBJ2-7; D gene: TRBD2; CDR3 length: 14; clone size: few; CDR3 protein: CASSPTGGRGEQYF; CDR3 DNA: TGTGCCAGCTCACCGACGGGGGGTAGAGGTGAGCAGTACTTC
V gene: TRBV6-5; J gene: TRBJ1-1; D gene: -; CDR3 length: 13; clone size: -; CDR3 protein: CASSPGANTEAFF; CDR3 DNA: TGTGCCAGCAGCCCCGGGGCAAACACTGAAGCTTTCTTT
V gene: TRBV2; J gene: TRBJ2-7; D gene: TRBD2; CDR3 length: 13; clone size: -; CDR3 protein: CASTEGGPSEQYF; CDR3 DNA: TGTGCCAGCACCGAGGGAGGGCCTTCCGAGCAGTACTTC
V gene: TRBV7-3; J gene: TRBJ2-7; D gene: -; CDR3 length: 14; clone size: -; CDR3 protein: CASSSTGTWIKQYF; CDR3 DNA: TGTGCCAGCAGCTCCACGGGGACATGGATTAAGCAGTACTTC
V gene: TRBV20-1; J gene: TRBJ1-1; D gene: -; CDR3 length: 11; clone size: once; CDR3 protein: CSAGSGPEAFF; CDR3 DNA: TGCAGTGCTGGGTCCGGGCCTGAAGCTTTCTTT
V gene: TRBV5-6; J gene: TRBJ1-4; D gene: TRBD1; CDR3 length: 14; clone size: -; CDR3 protein: CASSQTGLNEKLFF; CDR3 DNA: TGTGCCAGCAGCCAGACAGGGTTAAATGAAAAACTGTTTTTT
V gene: TRBV19; J gene: TRBJ1-3; D gene: -; CDR3 length: 14; clone size: -; CDR3 protein: CASSIRGSGNTIYF; CDR3 DNA: TGTGCCAGTAGTATACGGGGGTCCGGAAACACCATATATTTT
V gene: TRBV4-3; J gene: TRBJ2-3; D gene: TRBD2; CDR3 length: 20; clone size: few; CDR3 protein: CASSQDLLIAGAHRTDTQYF; CDR3 DNA: TGCGCCAGCAGCCAAGATCTTCTTATAGCGGGGGCCCATCGCACAGATACGCAGTATTTT
V gene: TRBV29-1; J gene: TRBJ1-1; D gene: TRBD1; CDR3 length: 16; clone size: -; CDR3 protein: CSHIEPGQGAGTEAFF; CDR3 DNA: TGCAGCCATATTGAGCCGGGACAGGGGGCAGGCACTGAAGCTTTCTTT
V gene: TRBV6-5; J gene: TRBJ1-6; D gene: -; CDR3 length: 12; clone size: -; CDR3 protein: CASSYSASPLHF; CDR3 DNA: TGTGCCAGCAGTTACTCAGCTTCACCCCTCCACTTT
V gene: TRBV2; J gene: TRBJ1-2; D gene: TRBD1; CDR3 length: 14; clone size: -; CDR3 protein: CASSGPRGMGGYTF; CDR3 DNA: TGTGCCAGCAGTGGTCCCAGGGGGATGGGTGGCTACACCTTC
V gene: TRBV28; J gene: TRBJ2-7; D gene: TRBD1; CDR3 length: 15; clone size: -; CDR3 protein: CASSPPGDSSYEQYF; CDR3 DNA: TGTGCCAGCAGTCCACCCGGGGACAGCTCCTACGAGCAGTACTTC
V gene: TRBV2; J gene: TRBJ1-5; D gene: TRBD1; CDR3 length: 15; clone size: -; CDR3 protein: CASSGGTGDGQPQHF; CDR3 DNA: TGTGCCAGCAGTGGGGGGACAGGGGACGGACAGCCCCAGCATTTT
V gene: TRBV15; J gene: TRBJ1-4; D gene: TRBD1; CDR3 length: 15; clone size: -; CDR3 protein: CATSRRQGGNEKLFF; CDR3 DNA: TGTGCCACCAGCCGTAGACAGGGGGGAAATGAAAAACTGTTTTTT
V gene: TRBV19; J gene: TRBJ1-5; D gene: -; CDR3 length: 13; clone size: -; CDR3 protein: CASSISGNQPQHF; CDR3 DNA: TGTGCCAGTAGTATCTCGGGCAATCAGCCCCAGCATTTT
V gene: TRBV30; J gene: TRBJ2-1; D gene: TRBD2; CDR3 length: 14; clone size: few; CDR3 protein: CAWIAGLSYNEQFF; CDR3 DNA: TGTGCCTGGATAGCGGGATTATCCTACAATGAGCAGTTCTTC
V gene: TRBV4-3; J gene: TRBJ2-2; D gene: TRBD2; CDR3 length: 19; clone size: -; CDR3 protein: CASSQDAGVAGMNTGELFF; CDR3 DNA: TGCGCCAGCAGCCAAGATGCGGGGGTAGCGGGGATGAACACCGGGGAGCTGTTTTTT
V gene: TRBV12-5; J gene: TRBJ2-7; D gene: -; CDR3 length: 17; clone size: -; CDR3 protein: CASGSSVRSRVAYEQYF; CDR3 DNA: TGTGCTAGTGGTTCTTCCGTGAGGTCCAGGGTCGCCTACGAGCAGTACTTC
V gene: TRBV7-3; J gene: TRBJ1-1; D gene: -; CDR3 length: 12; clone size: -; CDR3 protein: CASSSGRGEAFF; CDR3 DNA: TGTGCCAGCAGCTCCGGACGGGGTGAAGCTTTCTTT
V gene: TRBV5-6; J gene: TRBJ2-3; D gene: -; CDR3 length: 17; clone size: -; CDR3 protein: CASSLWGQGPSADTQYF; CDR3 DNA: TGTGCCAGCAGCTTATGGGGTCAGGGCCCTTCGGCAGATACGCAGTATTTT
V gene: TRBV5-1; J gene: TRBJ2-5; D gene: TRBD2; CDR3 length: 17; clone size: -; CDR3 protein: CASSLMTSGSLQETQYF; CDR3 DNA: TGCGCCAGCAGCTTGATGACTAGCGGGAGCCTCCAAGAGACCCAGTACTTC
V gene: TRBV11-2; J gene: TRBJ2-7; D gene: -; CDR3 length: 14; clone size: once; CDR3 protein: CASSLGTLQYEQYF; CDR3 DNA: TGTGCCAGCAGCTTAGGGACACTTCAATACGAGCAGTACTTC
V gene: TRBV7-8; J gene: TRBJ2-7; D gene: -; CDR3 length: 15; clone size: -; CDR3 protein: CASSLGGAPGHEQYF; CDR3 DNA: TGTGCCAGCAGCTTAGGGGGGGCGCCAGGGCACGAGCAGTACTTC
V gene: TRBV15; J gene: TRBJ1-1; D gene: -; CDR3 length: 12; clone size: -; CDR3 protein: CATSRATDRAFF; CDR3 DNA: TGTGCCACCAGCAGAGCGACCGACAGGGCTTTCTTT
V gene: TRBV9; J gene: TRBJ1-6; D gene: TRBD1; CDR3 length: 15; clone size: -; CDR3 protein: CASSATGTGTSPLHF; CDR3 DNA: TGTGCCAGCAGCGCAACCGGGACAGGGACTTCACCCCTCCACTTT
V gene: TRBV9; J gene: TRBJ2-7; D gene: TRBD2; CDR3 length: 14; clone size: -; CDR3 protein: CASSDGLAGYEQYF; CDR3 DNA: TGTGCCAGCAGCGATGGACTAGCGGGATACGAGCAGTACTTC
V gene: TRBV7-2; J gene: TRBJ1-5; D gene: -; CDR3 length: 16; clone size: -; CDR3 protein: CASSLKLNYSNQPQHF; CDR3 DNA: TGTGCCAGCAGCTTAAAATTGAATTATAGCAATCAGCCCCAGCATTTT
V gene: TRBV7-2; J gene: TRBJ2-5; D gene: TRBD2; CDR3 length: 16; clone size: -; CDR3 protein: CASSLLLAGGKETQYF; CDR3 DNA: TGTGCCAGCAGCTTACTCCTAGCGGGAGGGAAAGAGACCCAGTACTTC
V gene: TRBV7-2; J gene: TRBJ2-2; D gene: -; CDR3 length: 14; clone size: -; CDR3 protein: CASSAGTTTGELFF; CDR3 DNA: TGTGCCAGCAGCGCCGGGACAACCACCGGGGAGCTGTTTTTT
V gene: TRBV4-3; J gene: TRBJ2-3; D gene: TRBD2; CDR3 length: 18; clone size: -; CDR3 protein: CASSQELAGGPSADTQYF; CDR3 DNA: TGCGCCAGCAGCCAAGAGCTAGCGGGAGGGCCTAGCGCAGATACGCAGTATTTT
V gene: TRBV5-1; J gene: TRBJ2-1; D gene: -; CDR3 length: 14; clone size: -; CDR3 protein: CASTYFTEYNEQFF; CDR3 DNA: TGCGCCAGCACTTACTTTACAGAATACAATGAGCAGTTCTTC
V gene: TRBV6-5; J gene: TRBJ1-1; D gene: -; CDR3 length: 14; clone size: few; CDR3 protein: CASSRVGADTEAFF; CDR3 DNA: TGTGCCAGCAGCCGGGTAGGGGCCGACACTGAAGCTTTCTTT
V gene: TRBV6-1; J gene: TRBJ2-7; D gene: -; CDR3 length: 15; clone size: -; CDR3 protein: CASSEAAGFPYEQYF; CDR3 DNA: TGTGCCAGCAGTGAAGCGGCGGGATTCCCGTACGAGCAGTACTTC
V gene: TRBV9; J gene: TRBJ2-7; D gene: TRBD2; CDR3 length: 16; clone size: -; CDR3 protein: CASSPRTSGGAYEQYF; CDR3 DNA: TGTGCCAGCAGCCCGCGGACTAGCGGGGGGGCTTACGAGCAGTACTTC
V gene: TRBV13; J gene: TRBJ1-2; D gene: -; CDR3 length: 13; clone size: once; CDR3 protein: CASSEGGNYGYTF; CDR3 DNA: TGTGCCAGCAGTGAGGGGGGAAACTATGGCTACACCTTC
V gene: TRBV29-1; J gene: TRBJ1-1; D gene: -; CDR3 length: 12; clone size: -; CDR3 protein: CSVGAWNTEAFF; CDR3 DNA: TGCAGCGTTGGTGCCTGGAACACTGAAGCTTTCTTT